This TCR beta chain was documented in a study of blood T cell repertoires in COVID-19 (dated by TCRdb to the early 2020s). Regarding the study in general: Samples covering the acute and convalescent phases of COVID-19 were provided by collaborators in the United States, Italy and Spain. The repertoires were made available in a free public database intended to serve as a resource for research on the immune response to SARS-CoV-2. The prospective study material was composed of cDNA or gDNA derived from T cells, B-cell-depleted T cells, or PBMCs. Samples were obtained from the ongoing ImmuneRACE study (first 160 participants) and from 1,254 subjects provided by 6 global collaborators. Nearly every sample came with metadata listing a de-identified subject ID, COVID-19 status, age in years and sex. Subjects who had been exposed to COVID-19, were actively infected with it, or had recovered from it provided the deeply sampled blood TCRbeta repertoires that made up the dataset. Where available, HLA class I and class II types were obtained from metadata supplied by the sample provider rather than from assay-based typing. Broader findings and caveats from the paper: How much clinical and demographic metadata was included differed by source and by participant, and the metadata was provided uncurated.

TCRbeta CDR3 regions were amplified from genomic DNA using the immunoSEQ Assay, a bias-controlled multiplex PCR. The authors' pipeline ran thus. Within the assay, amplification of reference gene primers was used to estimate how many nucleated cells each sample contained. Sequence reads were collapsed and filtered to measure the absolute abundance of every unique TCRbeta CDR3 rearrangement. For each sample, productive Simpson clonality was calculated as the square root of Simpson's diversity index over productive rearrangements. Drawn from immuneACCESS, this table holds only the in-frame rearrangements with V and J called that TCRdb kept. Clones are partly lost; checked studies trace under half to an unresolved V gene and leave the rest unexplained. That table supplies the V and J calls and clone size; D and trimming were determined from the DNA. The sample table shows about 80,000 clones, and around 80% are seen once. The top ten hold approximately 12% of the sample.

V is cut back by 1 base and J by 4 bases, with 3 bases in the junction unmatched. The germline V gene sets CDR1 to SGHTA and CDR2 to FQGNSA. Spanning cysteine to phenylalanine, the CDR3 consists of 15 amino acids. Only the CDR3 DNA is retained, 45 bases long and in frame from the first base. The collaborating institutions used their own protocols to collect whole blood in K2EDTA tubes. For TCRbeta analysis, collaborator samples were shipped as frozen whole blood, as isolated PBMCs, or as DNA extracted from either sample type. As concerns this clone: Its antigen is unknown. No much larger clone is present one base from it, and per-base qualities are unavailable.

This TCR came from a woman in her thirties or forties with active or convalescent COVID-19. The chain is assembled from TRBV7-2 and TRBJ1-5; 8 nucleotides in the junction match TRBD1. Sequencing was performed on peripheral blood. The encoded CDR3 is CASSLEQGANQPQHF. The DNA sequence is given as TGTGCCAGCAGCTTAGAGCAGGGGGCAAATCAGCCCCAGCATTTT.